The clone carrying this T cell receptor beta chain was detected ten times or more. Germline CDR1 is SEHNR and CDR2 is FQNEAQ (reference sequence). The CDR3 runs to 14 residues. V lost 5 bases and J lost 4, with 14 bases in between. TCRdb itself ran the RT-PCR reads through MiXCR, one entry per CDR3 protein. Among about half a million distinct CDR3 sequences listed, roughly 11% were seen once. This record belongs to a study of response to subunit inactivated influenza vaccine. The rearrangement links TRBV7-9 to TRBJ1-2; no firm D call. The sequenced sample was PBMCs from blood, obtained 45 days after vaccination. This TCR was recovered from a man in his fifties who received an inactivated influenza vaccine. CDR3 DNA sequence: TGTGCCAGCAGCGCTACTGGGCCTAGCTATGGCTACACCTTC. As protein: CASSATGPSYGYTF.